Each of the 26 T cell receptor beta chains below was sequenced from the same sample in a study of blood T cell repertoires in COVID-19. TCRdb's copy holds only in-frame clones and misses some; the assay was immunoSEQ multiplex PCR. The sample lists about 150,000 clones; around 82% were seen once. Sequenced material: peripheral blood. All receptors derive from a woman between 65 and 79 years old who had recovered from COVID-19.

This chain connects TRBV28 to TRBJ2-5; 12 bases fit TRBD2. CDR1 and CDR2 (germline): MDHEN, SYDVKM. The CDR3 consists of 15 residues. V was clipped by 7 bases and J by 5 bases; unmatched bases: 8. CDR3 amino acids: CASTPPSGRVETQYF. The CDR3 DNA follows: TGTGCCAGCACCCCCCCTAGCGGGAGGGTGGAGACCCAGTACTTC. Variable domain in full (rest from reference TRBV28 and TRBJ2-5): DVKVTQSSRYLVKRTGEKVFLECVQDMDHENMFWYRQDPGLGLRLIYFSYDVKMKEKGDIPEGYSVSREKKERFSLILESASTNQTSMYLCASTPPSGRVETQYFGPGTRLLVL.

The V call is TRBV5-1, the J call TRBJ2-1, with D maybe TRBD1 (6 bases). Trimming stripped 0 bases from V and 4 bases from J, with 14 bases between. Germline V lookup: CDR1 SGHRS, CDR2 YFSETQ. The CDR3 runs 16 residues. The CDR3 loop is CASSLDPTGQYNEQFF. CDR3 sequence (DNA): TGCGCCAGCAGCTTGGATCCGACAGGCCAATACAATGAGCAGTTCTTC.

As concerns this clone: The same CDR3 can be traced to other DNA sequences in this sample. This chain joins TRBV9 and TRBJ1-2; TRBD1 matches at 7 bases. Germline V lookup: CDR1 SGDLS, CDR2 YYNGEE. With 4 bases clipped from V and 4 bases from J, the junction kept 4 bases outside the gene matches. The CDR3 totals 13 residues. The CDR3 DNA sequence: TGTGCCAGCAGCCCTAGGACAGGCTATGGCTACACCTTC. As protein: CASSPRTGYGYTF.

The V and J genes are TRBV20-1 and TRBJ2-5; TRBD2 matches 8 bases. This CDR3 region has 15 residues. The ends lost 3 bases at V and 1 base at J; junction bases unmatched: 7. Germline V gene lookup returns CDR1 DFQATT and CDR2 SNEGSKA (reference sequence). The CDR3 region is CSASHASGGQETQYF. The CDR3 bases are TGCAGTGCTAGTCATGCCAGCGGGGGCCAAGAGACCCAGTACTTC.

The CDR3 protein is CASAPLGVSSTDTQYF. As DNA, the CDR3 is TGTGCCAGCGCCCCCCTGGGCGTCTCTAGCACAGATACGCAGTATTTT. V and J are TRBV14 and TRBJ2-3; no reliable D call. Trimming shortened V by 8 bases and J by 0 bases, and 18 bases separated the two germline ends. The CDR3 runs to 16 residues. From germline, CDR1 is SGHDN and CDR2 FVKESK.

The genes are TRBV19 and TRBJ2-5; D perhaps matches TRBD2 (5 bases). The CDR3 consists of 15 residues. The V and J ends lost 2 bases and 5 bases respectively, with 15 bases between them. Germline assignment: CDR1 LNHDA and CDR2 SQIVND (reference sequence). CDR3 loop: CASSISLAGGETQYF. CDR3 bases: TGTGCCAGTAGTATAAGCCTAGCTGGCGGCGAGACCCAGTACTTC.

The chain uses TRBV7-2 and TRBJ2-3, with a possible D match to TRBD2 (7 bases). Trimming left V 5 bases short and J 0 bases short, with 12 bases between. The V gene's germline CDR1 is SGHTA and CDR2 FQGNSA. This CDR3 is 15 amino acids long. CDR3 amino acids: CASSAGGRSTDTQYF. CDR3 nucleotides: TGTGCCAGCAGCGCCGGGGGGCGGAGCACAGATACGCAGTATTTT.

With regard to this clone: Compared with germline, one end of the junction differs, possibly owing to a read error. The CDR3 bases are TGTGCCAGCAGTTTAACCCCGGACAGGACCTATAGCTACACCTTC. This sequence encodes CASSLTPDRTYSYTF. The chain joins TRBV28 to TRBJ1-2; 7 nucleotides agree with TRBD1. Germline V gene sequence: CDR1 MDHEN, CDR2 SYDVKM. There are 15 residues in the CDR3.

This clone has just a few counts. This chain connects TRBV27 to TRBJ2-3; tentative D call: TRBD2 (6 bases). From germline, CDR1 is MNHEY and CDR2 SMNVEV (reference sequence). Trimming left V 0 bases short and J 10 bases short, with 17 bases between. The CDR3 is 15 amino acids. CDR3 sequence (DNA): TGTGCCAGCAGTTTATCCCCTCTAGCGCCCCAGGCGCAGTATTTT. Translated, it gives CASSLSPLAPQAQYF.

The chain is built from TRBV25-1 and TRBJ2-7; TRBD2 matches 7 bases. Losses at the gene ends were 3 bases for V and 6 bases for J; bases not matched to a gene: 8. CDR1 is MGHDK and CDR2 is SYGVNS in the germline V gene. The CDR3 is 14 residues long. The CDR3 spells CASSDAGVRAEQYF. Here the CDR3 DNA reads TGTGCCAGCAGTGACGCGGGGGTGAGGGCCGAGCAGTACTTC.

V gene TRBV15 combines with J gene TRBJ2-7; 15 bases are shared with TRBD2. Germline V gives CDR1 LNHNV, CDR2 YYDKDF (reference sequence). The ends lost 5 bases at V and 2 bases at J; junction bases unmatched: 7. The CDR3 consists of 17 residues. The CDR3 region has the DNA TGTGCCACCAGCCCGCGGACTAGCGGGAGGGGTACCTACGAGCAGTACTTC. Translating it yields CATSPRTSGRGTYEQYF. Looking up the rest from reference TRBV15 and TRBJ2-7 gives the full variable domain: DAMVIQNPRYQVTQFGKPVTLSCSQTLNHNVMYWYQQKSSQAPKLLFHYYDKDFNNEADTPDNFQSRRPNTSFCFLDIRSPGLGDTAMYLCATSPRTSGRGTYEQYFGPGTRLTVT.

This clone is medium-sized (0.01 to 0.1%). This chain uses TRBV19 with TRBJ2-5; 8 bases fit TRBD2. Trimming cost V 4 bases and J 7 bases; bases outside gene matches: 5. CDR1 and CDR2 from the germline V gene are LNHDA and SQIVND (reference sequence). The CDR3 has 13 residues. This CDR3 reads CASSTGLGGTQYF. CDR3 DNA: TGTGCCAGTAGTACGGGACTAGGAGGGACCCAGTACTTC. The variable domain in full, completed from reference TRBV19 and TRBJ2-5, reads DGGITQSPKYLFRKEGQNVTLSCEQNLNHDAMYWYRQDPGQGLRLIYYSQIVNDFQKGDIAEGYSVSREKKESFPLTVTSAQKNPTAFYLCASSTGLGGTQYFGPGTRLLVL.

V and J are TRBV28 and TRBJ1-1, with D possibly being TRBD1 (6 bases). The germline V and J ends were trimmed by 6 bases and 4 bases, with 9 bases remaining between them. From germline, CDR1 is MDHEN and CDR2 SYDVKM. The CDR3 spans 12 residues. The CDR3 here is CASSTGSTEAFF. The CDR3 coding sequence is TGTGCCAGCAGCACAGGGAGCACTGAAGCTTTCTTT.

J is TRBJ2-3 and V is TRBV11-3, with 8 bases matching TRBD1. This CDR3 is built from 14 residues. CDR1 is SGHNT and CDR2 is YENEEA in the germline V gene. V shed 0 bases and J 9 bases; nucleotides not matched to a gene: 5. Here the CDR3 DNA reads TGTGCCAGCAGCTTAGATGGCAGGGGGCGCACGCAGTATTTT. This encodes CASSLDGRGRTQYF. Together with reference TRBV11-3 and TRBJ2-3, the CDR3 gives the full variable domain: EAGVVQSPRYKIIEKKQPVAFWCNPISGHNTLYWYLQNLGQGPELLIRYENEEAVDDSQLPKDRFSAERLKGVDSTLKIQPAELGDSAVYLCASSLDGRGRTQYFGPGTRLTVL.

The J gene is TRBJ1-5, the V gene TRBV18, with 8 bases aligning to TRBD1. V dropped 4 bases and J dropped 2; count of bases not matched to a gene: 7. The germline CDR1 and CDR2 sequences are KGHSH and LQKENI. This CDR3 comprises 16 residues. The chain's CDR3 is CASSRTDRGGNQPQHF. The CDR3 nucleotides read TGTGCCAGCTCACGGACCGACAGGGGAGGCAATCAGCCCCAGCATTTT.

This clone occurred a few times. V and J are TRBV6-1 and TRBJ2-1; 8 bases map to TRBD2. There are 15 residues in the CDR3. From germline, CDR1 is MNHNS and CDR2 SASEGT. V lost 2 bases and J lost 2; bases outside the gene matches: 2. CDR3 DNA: TGTGCCAGCAGTGAATCGGGGGGGACCTACAATGAGCAGTTCTTC. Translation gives CASSESGGTYNEQFF.

As DNA, the CDR3 is TGTGCCAGCAGTGAATTGGCAGGCAACACAGATACGCAGTATTTT. Translation gives CASSELAGNTDTQYF. This sequence joins TRBV6-1 and TRBJ2-3; D is unresolved. CDR1 MNHNS and CDR2 SASEGT come from the germline V gene. This CDR3 has 15 residues. V lost 2 bases and J 2 bases, leaving 11 bases between the germline ends.

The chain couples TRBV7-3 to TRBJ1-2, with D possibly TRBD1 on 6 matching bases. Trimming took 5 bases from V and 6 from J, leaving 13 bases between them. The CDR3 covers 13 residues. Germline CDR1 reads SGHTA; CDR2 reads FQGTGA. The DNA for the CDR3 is TGTGCCAGCAGCAGATCAGCAGGGGATGGCTACACCTTC. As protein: CASSRSAGDGYTF. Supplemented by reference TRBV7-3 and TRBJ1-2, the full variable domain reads GAGVSQTPSNKVTEKGKYVELRCDPISGHTALYWYRQSLGQGPEFLIYFQGTGAADDSGLPNDRFFAVRPEGSVSTLKIQRTERGDSAVYLCASSRSAGDGYTFGSGTRLTVV.

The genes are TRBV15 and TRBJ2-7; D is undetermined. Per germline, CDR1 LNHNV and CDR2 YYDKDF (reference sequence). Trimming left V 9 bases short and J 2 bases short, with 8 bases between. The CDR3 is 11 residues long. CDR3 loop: CATGDTYEQYF. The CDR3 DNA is TGTGCCACGGGCGATACCTACGAGCAGTACTTC.

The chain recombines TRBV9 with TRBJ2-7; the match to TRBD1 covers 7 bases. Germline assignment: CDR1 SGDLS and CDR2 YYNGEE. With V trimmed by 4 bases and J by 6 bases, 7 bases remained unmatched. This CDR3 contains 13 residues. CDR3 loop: CASSPGTVPEQYF. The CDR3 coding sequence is TGTGCCAGCAGCCCCGGGACAGTCCCCGAGCAGTACTTC.

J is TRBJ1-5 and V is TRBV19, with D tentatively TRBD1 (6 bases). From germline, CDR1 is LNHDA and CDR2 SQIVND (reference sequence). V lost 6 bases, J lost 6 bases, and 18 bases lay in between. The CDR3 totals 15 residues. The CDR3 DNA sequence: TGTGCCAGTAGCCCTCCCCGGAAGGGGGTTCAGCCCCAGCATTTT. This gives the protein CASSPPRKGVQPQHF.

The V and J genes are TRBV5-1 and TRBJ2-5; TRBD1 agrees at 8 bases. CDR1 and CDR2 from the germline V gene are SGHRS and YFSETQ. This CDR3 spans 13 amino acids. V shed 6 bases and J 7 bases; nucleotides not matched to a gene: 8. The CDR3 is CASNPDREGTQYF. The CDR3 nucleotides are TGCGCCAGCAACCCGGACAGGGAAGGGACCCAGTACTTC.

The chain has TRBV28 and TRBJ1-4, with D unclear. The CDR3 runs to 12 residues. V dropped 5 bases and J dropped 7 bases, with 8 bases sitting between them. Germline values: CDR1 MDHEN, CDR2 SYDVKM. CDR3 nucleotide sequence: TGTGCCAGCAGTACCGGAGGTGAAAAACTGTTTTTT. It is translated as CASSTGGEKLFF.

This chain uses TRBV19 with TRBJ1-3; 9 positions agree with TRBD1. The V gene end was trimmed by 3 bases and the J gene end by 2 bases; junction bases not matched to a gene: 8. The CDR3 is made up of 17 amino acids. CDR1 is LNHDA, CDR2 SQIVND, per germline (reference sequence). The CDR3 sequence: CASSMKPGQGAGNTIYF. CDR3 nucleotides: TGTGCCAGTAGTATGAAGCCGGGACAGGGTGCTGGAAACACCATATATTTT.

Here the CDR3 reads CASRPPEIETQYF. The CDR3 DNA is TGTGCCAGCAGGCCCCCTGAGATTGAGACCCAGTACTTC. The chain carries TRBV2 and TRBJ2-5; D is undetermined. CDR1 is SNHLY and CDR2 is FYNNEI in the germline V gene. This CDR3 is built from 13 residues. V lost 6 bases, J lost 5 bases, and 13 bases lay in between.

CDR3 bases: TGCAGCGTTGAAGACCCTTCAGGGAATGAGCAGTTCTTC. It specifies CSVEDPSGNEQFF. The chain is built from TRBV29-1 and TRBJ2-1; the D gene is possibly TRBD1 (5 bases). Per germline, CDR1 SQVTM and CDR2 ANQGSEA. This CDR3 contains 13 residues. V gave up 0 bases and J gave up 7 bases, with 10 bases separating them.